These T cell receptor beta chains were read from a single sample in a study of metastatic and nonmetastatic thyroid tumors. From the PCR reads, TCRdb re-called clones with MiXCR. In the table there are approximately 50,000 clones, 20% to 25% of which are singletons. The sequencing input was blood. These receptors came from a female donor with papillary thyroid cancer or a benign thyroid nodule (not recorded which). Some clones in this sample may be carry-over from other donors' samples. Each CDR3 is given with its conserved first and last residue. A D gene is named only where the DNA matches it firmly. Clone size is given for some rows only: seen once, a few or many times, or a class if the clone is expanded.

J gene,D gene,clone size,V gene,CDR3 protein,CDR3 DNA
TRBJ2-7,TRBD2,.,TRBV5-8,CASNKGLAASYEQCF,TGTGCCAGCAACAAAGGACTAGCGGCTTCCTACGAGCAGTGCTTC
TRBJ2-5,TRBD2,many,TRBV15,CATSRDRSGQETQYF,TGTGCCACCAGCAGAGATCGTAGCGGGCAAGAGACCCAGTACTTC
TRBJ2-4,.,many,TRBV4-1,CASSQGVERAKNIQYF,TGCGCCAGCAGCCAAGGGGTGGAGAGAGCCAAAAACATTCAGTACTTC
TRBJ2-1,TRBD1,.,TRBV4-2,CASSQDCGTGYNYQFF,TGTGCCAGCAGCCAAGATTGCGGGACAGGTTACAATTATCAGTTCTTC
TRBJ1-6,TRBD1,.,TRBV7-2,CASSLSIAGGQGKLNSPLHF,TGTGCCAGCAGCTTATCGATTGCTGGGGGACAGGGAAAATTAAATTCACCCCTCCACTTT
TRBJ1-1,.,many,TRBV30,CAWRGSNTEAFF,TGTGCCTGGAGAGGCTCGAACACTGAAGCTTTCTTT
TRBJ1-2,.,.,TRBV28,CASTPVTAYGYTF,TGTGCCAGCACTCCTGTAACAGCCTATGGCTACACCTTC
TRBJ1-4,TRBD1,many,TRBV7-9,CASSPGQSTNEKLFF,TGTGCCAGCAGCCCGGGACAGTCAACTAATGAAAAACTGTTTTTT
TRBJ2-7,.,.,TRBV20-1,CSAGGHGYKQYF,TGCAGTGCTGGTGGACATGGTTACAAGCAGTACTTC
TRBJ1-2,TRBD1,many,TRBV5-5,CASSAMTGPYGYTF,TGTGCCAGCAGCGCGATGACAGGGCCCTATGGCTACACCTTC
TRBJ2-7,TRBD1,few,TRBV6-2/TRBV6-3,CAISLGQAHYF,TGTGCCATCAGTTTGGGACAGGCCCATTACTTC
TRBJ1-2,.,many,TRBV29-1,CSVHTLNYGYTF,TGCAGCGTCCATACACTTAACTATGGCTACACCTTC
TRBJ2-7,.,many,TRBV5-1,CASTYDAGGSFEQYF,TGCGCCAGCACCTATGACGCAGGGGGGTCTTTCGAGCAGTACTTC
TRBJ2-3,TRBD1,many,TRBV30,CAWSIPGTGEADTQYF,TGTGCCTGGAGTATCCCAGGGACAGGGGAGGCAGATACGCAGTATTTT
TRBJ2-2,TRBD1,.,TRBV6-5,CASSLARGRGREELFF,TGTGCCAGCAGTTTAGCCCGGGGCAGGGGGCGCGAGGAGCTGTTTTTT
TRBJ1-1,.,many,TRBV6-1,CASSAGTEAFF,TGTGCCAGCAGTGCGGGGACTGAAGCTTTCTTT
TRBJ2-1,.,many,TRBV30,CAWDSTGSSYNEQFF,TGTGCCTGGGACTCCACGGGAAGCTCCTACAATGAGCAGTTCTTC
TRBJ1-2,.,.,TRBV25-1,CARSGLDGYTF,TGTGCCCGCTCCGGCCTCGATGGCTACACCTTC
TRBJ2-3,.,.,TRBV7-6,CASSLARTTDTQYF,TGTGCCAGCAGCTTAGCGCGGACCACAGATACTCAGTATTTT
TRBJ1-6,TRBD1,many,TRBV12-3/TRBV12-4,CASSVDITGGSYNSPLHF,TGTGCCAGCAGTGTAGACATCACAGGGGGCTCCTATAATTCACCCCTCCACTTT
TRBJ1-4,.,many,TRBV5-1,CASSLTARGTNEKLFF,TGCGCCAGCAGCTTGACAGCAAGGGGAACTAATGAAAAACTGTTTTTT
TRBJ1-5,.,many,TRBV4-1,CASSGTLEQPQHF,TGCGCCAGCAGCGGAACCCTAGAACAGCCCCAGCATTTT
TRBJ2-7,TRBD1,once,TRBV20-1,CSATLPGQGDVYEQYF,TGCAGTGCTACCCTCCCCGGACAGGGGGACGTCTACGAGCAGTACTTC
TRBJ1-1,.,.,TRBV18,CASSQGTLWNTEAFF,TGTGCCAGCTCACAAGGGACTCTCTGGAACACTGAAGCTTTCTTT